The 18 T cell receptor beta chains below come from one sample, sequenced in a study of tumor-infiltrating lymphocytes in primary liver carcinoma. Investigators took RNA and DNA out together from roughly 21-30 mg of unsorted bulk tissue. TCR beta cDNA was reverse-transcribed from approximately 0.45 ug of total RNA. The reaction used a constant-region primer and ProtoScript II reverse transcriptase. Three-round nested multiplex PCR performed with slightly modified ARM-PCR produced the TCR beta libraries. Primers for the first two PCR rounds were TRBV1-TRBV30 forward primers and a C-beta reverse primer (approximately 9 cycles per round). MiXCR, run by TCRdb on the multiplex PCR reads, gives a single entry per CDR3 protein. The repertoire includes more than 95,000 distinct CDR3 sequences, roughly 85% of them detected once, and under 25% sits in the top ten. The sequencing input was liver tumor tissue from sampling region 3. Subset in this sample: tumor region T3, left-lateral pole. These receptor sequences come from a man aged 40-49 years with primary liver carcinoma and hepatitis B virus infection.

A word on this clonotype: Lacking the conserved final phenylalanine or tryptophan, this CDR3 likely reflects a read error. V and J are TRBV12-3 or TRBV12-4 and TRBJ1-2; 11 bases line up with TRBD1. Trimming took 10 bases from V and 6 from J; bases not matched to a gene: 10. The CDR3 runs to 14 residues. This chain's CDR3 is CAISRTGGYDGYTL. CDR3 DNA: TGTGCCATCTCACGGACAGGGGGCTACGATGGCTACACCTTA.

A single count supports this clonotype. The junction differs from germline at one of its ends, possibly a read error. V is TRBV4-1 and J is TRBJ2-2; possible D gene TRBD1, 6 bases. This CDR3 comprises 16 residues. CDR1 and CDR2 (germline): MGHRA, YSYEKL. The CDR3 here is CASSHEPGANTGELLF. CDR3 DNA: TGCGCCAGCAGCCACGAGCCAGGGGCAAACACCGGGGAGCTGTTATTT.

The sample holds many counts of this clonotype. CDR3 sequence (DNA): TGTGCCAGCAGCTTGGCCGGTTTCTCCTACGAGCAGTACTTC. As protein: CASSLAGFSYEQYF. The chain employs TRBV5-4 and TRBJ2-7, with no clear D. Germline loops: CDR1 SGHNT, CDR2 YYREEE (reference sequence). V lost 0 bases, J lost 0 bases, and 7 bases lay in between. There are 14 residues in the CDR3.

This sequence joins TRBV5-4 and TRBJ2-2, with 14 bases fitting TRBD2. J lost 16 bases, V lost 4 bases, and 15 bases had no gene match. The CDR3 runs 16 residues. Germline V CDR1 and CDR2: SGHNT, YYREEE (reference sequence). The CDR3 here is CASSPTGLAGVGESFF. CDR3 DNA: TGTGCCAGCAGCCCAACGGGACTAGCGGGAGTCGGGGAGTCGTTTTTT.

Remarks on this clonotype: One junction end does not reproduce the germline sequence, and a read error may be involved. The rearrangement joins TRBV6-1 to TRBJ2-2; the D is unclear. Germline V lookup: CDR1 MNHNS, CDR2 SASEGT. The length of the CDR3 is 14 residues. Here the CDR3 reads CACSESENTGELFF. The CDR3 DNA is TGTGCCTGCAGTGAATCAGAGAACACCGGGGAGCTGTTTTTT.

For this clonotype: Germline and junction disagree at one end, which may indicate a read error. The genes are TRBV30 and TRBJ2-1; 9 positions agree with TRBD2. The length of the CDR3 is 15 residues. The germline gives CDR1 GTSNPN, CDR2 SVGIG (reference sequence). This chain's CDR3 is CARSEGSSGVYEQFF. For the CDR3, the DNA is TGTGCCCGGAGTGAGGGGTCTAGCGGGGTATATGAGCAGTTCTTC.

The V call is TRBV4-3, the J call TRBJ2-2; D perhaps matches TRBD1 (5 bases). The CDR3 runs to 19 residues. V lost 4 bases to trimming and J lost 11 bases, with 32 bases between them. Germline V gene sequence: CDR1 LGHNA, CDR2 YSLEER. The CDR3 is CASSPRSPTRGGSIGELFF. In DNA form, the CDR3 reads TGCGCCAGCAGCCCCCGAAGCCCGACAAGGGGCGGTTCCATCGGTGAGCTGTTTTTT.

In the case of this clonotype: A junction end diverges from the germline sequence, so it may reflect a read error. This chain connects TRBV5-5 to TRBJ1-5, with 7 bases lining up with TRBD1. The CDR3 runs to 16 residues. Germline CDR1 and CDR2: SGHKS and YYEKEE (reference sequence). The CDR3 nucleotides read TGTGCCAGCAGCTCGGGACAGACGATTAACAATCAGCCCCAGCATTTC. Protein product: CASSSGQTINNQPQHF.

On this clonotype itself: One end of the junction is discordant with germline, which a read error may explain. The V call is TRBV7-9, the J call TRBJ2-3; TRBD1 might be the D (5 bases). Germline V gene sequence: CDR1 SEHNR, CDR2 FQNEAQ (reference sequence). This CDR3 spans 15 amino acids. CDR3 nucleotides: TGTGCCAGTAGCTTAATGCGGCAGGGATTAGATACGCAGTATTTT. Residues: CASSLMRQGLDTQYF.

Of note for this clonotype: The CDR3 does not close with the conserved phenylalanine or tryptophan, likely indicating a read error. The rearrangement uses TRBV6-5 and TRBJ2-2, with D tentatively TRBD1 or TRBD2 (5 bases each). CDR1 MNHEY and CDR2 SVGAGI come from the germline V gene. This CDR3 is built from 13 residues. In DNA, the CDR3 is TGTGCCAGCAGTTACCAGGACACCGGGAAGCTGTTTTTG. Translating it yields CASSYQDTGKLFL.

Concerning this clonotype itself: An end of the junction differs from the germline gene, which may be a read error. In DNA, the CDR3 is TGCGCCAGCAGCTTGGACGCAGCTCGGGGCACAGATACGCTGTATTTC. It encodes CASSLDAARGTDTLYF. The V and J genes are TRBV5-1 and TRBJ2-3; D is perhaps TRBD1 or TRBD2 (5 bases each). This CDR3 spans 16 amino acids. From germline, CDR1 is SGHRS and CDR2 YFSETQ.

This clonotype was seen just once. V gene TRBV12-3 or TRBV12-4 combines with J gene TRBJ2-7; D is possibly TRBD2 (6 bases). The CDR3 length is 14 residues. Trimming shortened V by 5 bases and J by 4 bases, and 15 bases separated the two germline ends. CDR3 loop: CASSPRSGPYEQYV. The CDR3 nucleotides are TGTGCCAGCAGTCCCCGTAGCGGACCATACGAGCAGTACGTC.

Regarding this clonotype: A read error may account for a junction end that differs from germline. This chain joins TRBV28 and TRBJ2-7; TRBD2 might be the D (6 bases). Germline CDR1 MDHEN, CDR2 SYDVKM. The length of the CDR3 is 15 residues. CDR3 region: CASSHQSMGLYEQYF. The CDR3 DNA follows: TGTGCCAGCTCCCACCAAAGCATGGGACTCTACGAGCAGTATTTC.

CDR3 DNA sequence: TGCGCCAGCTGTCAGGCCGGGACGAGAAACACCATATATTTT. This sequence encodes CASCQAGTRNTIYF. The chain joins TRBV4-1 to TRBJ1-3; D is possibly TRBD1 (5 bases). Germline loops: CDR1 MGHRA, CDR2 YSYEKL. The CDR3 has 14 residues. V lost 8 bases and J 5 bases, leaving 16 bases between the germline ends.

As concerns this clonotype: No conserved phenylalanine or tryptophan ends this CDR3, so it is likely a read error. This chain uses TRBV6-1 with TRBJ2-4; possibly TRBD2 for D (6 bases). The CDR3 is 15 residues long. Germline-derived CDR1 and CDR2 are MNHNS and SASEGT. The CDR3: CASSDAGIAKNIQYL. The DNA for the CDR3 is TGTGCTAGCAGTGACGCGGGGATAGCCAAAAACATTCAGTACCTC.

Notes on this clonotype: Its ends do not fully match the called genes, so a read error is possible. The chain couples TRBV11-2 to TRBJ2-7; a possible D gene is TRBD2 (5 bases). The CDR3 sequence is 17 residues long. The V gene's germline CDR1 is SGHAT and CDR2 FQNNGV. The CDR3 is CASSLTTSTTVPYEQYF. CDR3 nucleotide sequence: TGTGCCAGCAGCTTAACAACTTCGACTACCGTACCCTATGAGCAGTATTTC. The full variable domain, completed using reference TRBV11-2 and TRBJ2-7, is EAGVAQSPRYKIIEKRQSVAFWCNPISGHATLYWYQQILGQGPKLLIQFQNNGVVDDSQLPKDRFSAERLKGVDSTLKIQPAKLEDSAVYLCASSLTTSTTVPYEQYFGPGTRLTVT.

This clonotype was recorded only once. This rearrangement joins TRBV10-3 to TRBJ2-7, with D tentatively TRBD2 (6 bases). The CDR3 runs 14 residues. CDR1 is ENHRY and CDR2 is SYGVKD in the germline V gene. CDR3 DNA sequence: TGTCCCACCCGGACCTCCGGGGGAATGTACGAGCAGTACTTC. Protein: CPTRTSGGMYEQYF.

CDR3 nucleotides: TGTGCCAGTAATTACTCTTGGGGGAACACTGAAGCTTTCTTT. Translation gives CASNYSWGNTEAFF. This sequence joins TRBV6-2 or TRBV6-3 and TRBJ1-1, with D uncertain. CDR1 MNHEY and CDR2 SVGEGT come from the germline V gene. The CDR3 has 14 residues. Trimming took 9 bases from V and 1 from J, leaving 15 bases between them.